This TCR beta chain came from a study of T cell changes during pregnancy in multiple sclerosis (dated by TCRdb to about 2019). As for the study more broadly: The study examined how the T cell repertoire changed over the course of pregnancy in women with multiple sclerosis.

There are 11 amino acids in the CDR3, from cysteine to phenylalanine inclusive. The entry retains the CDR3 DNA only, 33 bases that are in frame from base 1. For CDR1 and CDR2, the germline V gene (reference sequence) lists SEHNR and FQNEAQ. The junction shows trimming of 4 bases on V and 7 bases on J, plus 7 bases between the germline ends. As concerns this clone: The antigen it recognizes is unknown. No qualities accompany the bases; no much larger clone lies one base away.

Libraries were prepared through the immunoSEQ multiplex PCR assay. The clones in this table, taken by TCRdb from immuneACCESS, are in-frame only. Not every clone is retained; where verified, under half of the shortfall comes from an unresolved V gene, and the cause of the rest is unknown. For this sample there are some 38,000 clones; 91% appear just once. The top ten constitute over 10% of the sample. This clonotype originated in a female donor with multiple sclerosis, enrolled in a pregnancy study. This specimen was CD8+ T cells from peripheral blood mononuclear cells, taken after pregnancy. The receptor chain draws on TRBV7-9 and TRBJ1-1; no D gene call is confident. The CDR3 reads CASSSTGEAFF. The base sequence is TGTGCCAGCAGCTCGACTGGTGAAGCTTTCTTT.